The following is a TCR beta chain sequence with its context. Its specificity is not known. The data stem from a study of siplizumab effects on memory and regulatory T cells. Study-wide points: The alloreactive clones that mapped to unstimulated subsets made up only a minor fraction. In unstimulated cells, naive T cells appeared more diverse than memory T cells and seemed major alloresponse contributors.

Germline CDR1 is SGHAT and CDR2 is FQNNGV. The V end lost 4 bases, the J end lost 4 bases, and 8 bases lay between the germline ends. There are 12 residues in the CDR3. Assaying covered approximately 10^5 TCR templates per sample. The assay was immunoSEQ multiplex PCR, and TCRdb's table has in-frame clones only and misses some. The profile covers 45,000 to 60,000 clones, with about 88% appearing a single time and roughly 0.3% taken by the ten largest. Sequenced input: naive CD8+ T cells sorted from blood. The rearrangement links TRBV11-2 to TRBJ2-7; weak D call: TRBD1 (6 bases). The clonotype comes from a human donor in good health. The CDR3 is CASSSGTYEQYF. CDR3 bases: TGTGCCAGCAGCTCAGGGACATACGAGCAGTACTTC.